This TCR beta chain is drawn from a study of cytomegalovirus exposure and HLA in healthy donors. The PCR made use of 60 Vbeta and 13 Jbeta primers. Sequencing was performed with immunoSEQ multiplex PCR; in TCRdb, only in-frame clones are kept and a portion is missing. Among about 120,000 clones, around 65% were seen once, and the ten largest hold over 1.5%. The clonotype was recovered from a man aged 18 to 30 in good health and CMV-seronegative. The specimen was PBMCs.

The CDR3 bases are TGCGCCAGCAGCGCTAGCGGTTCCTACAATGAGCAGTTCTTC. It is translated as CASSASGSYNEQFF. The chain recombines TRBV5-1 with TRBJ2-1; TRBD2 aligns across 7 bases. The V segment lost 4 bases and the J segment 1 base; nucleotides outside the gene matches: 2. CDR3 length: 14 amino acids. CDR1 is SGHRS, CDR2 YFSETQ, per germline.